A selection of T cell receptor beta chains follows, all from one sample in a study of control samples from healthy donors and cancer patients. Sequencing used immunoSEQ multiplex PCR; TCRdb keeps in-frame clones, though not all of them. The table records about 200,000 clones, roughly nine tenths of them present only once. The sample taken for sequencing was blood. The origin of the receptors is a young man in good health. The CDR3 runs from the conserved cysteine through the conserved F or W. The D gene is left open where the match is weak. Clone size is given for some rows only: seen once, a few or many times, or a class if the clone is expanded.

J gene: TRBJ1-3
clone size: NA
V gene: TRBV2
D gene: TRBD1
CDR3 DNA: TGTGCCAGCAGGGAATGGGGACAGGGTGGAAACACCATATATTTT
CDR3 protein: CASREWGQGGNTIYF

J gene: TRBJ2-2
clone size: NA
V gene: TRBV9
D gene: TRBD2
CDR3 DNA: TGTGCCAGCAGCGACGGGACTAGCGGCGATAAAAACACCGGGGAGCTGTTTTTT
CDR3 protein: CASSDGTSGDKNTGELFF

J gene: TRBJ2-7
clone size: NA
V gene: TRBV6-5
D gene: TRBD1
CDR3 DNA: TGTGCCAGCAGCGAGCCCGGGACAGGGACCTACGAGCAGTACTTC
CDR3 protein: CASSEPGTGTYEQYF

J gene: TRBJ1-2
clone size: NA
V gene: TRBV5-1
D gene: NA
CDR3 DNA: TGCGCCAGCAGCTTGGATCCAGGGGACTATGGCTACACCTTC
CDR3 protein: CASSLDPGDYGYTF

J gene: TRBJ1-2
clone size: NA
V gene: TRBV27
D gene: NA
CDR3 DNA: TGTGCCAGCAGTCCGCGGGACCGCCAGGGGGGCTACACCTTC
CDR3 protein: CASSPRDRQGGYTF

J gene: TRBJ2-2
clone size: NA
V gene: TRBV13
D gene: NA
CDR3 DNA: TGTGCCAGCAGCTCGTACAACACCGGGGAGCTGTTTTTT
CDR3 protein: CASSSYNTGELFF

J gene: TRBJ2-3
clone size: NA
V gene: TRBV9
D gene: NA
CDR3 DNA: TGTGCCAGCAGCGCCCACGGCTTGGGGGGAGACTACACAGATACGCAGTATTTT
CDR3 protein: CASSAHGLGGDYTDTQYF

J gene: TRBJ2-4
clone size: NA
V gene: TRBV7-8
D gene: TRBD2
CDR3 DNA: TGTGCCAGCAGCTTAGCACTAGCGGGGAAAAAAAACATTCAGTACTTC
CDR3 protein: CASSLALAGKKNIQYF

J gene: TRBJ1-2
clone size: NA
V gene: TRBV4-1
D gene: TRBD1
CDR3 DNA: TGCGCCAGCAGCCGGGAAACCGACAGGGATTATGGCTACACCTTC
CDR3 protein: CASSRETDRDYGYTF

J gene: TRBJ2-1
clone size: NA
V gene: TRBV6-5
D gene: NA
CDR3 DNA: TGTGCCAGCAGTTACCCGGGGGCTGAGCAGTTCTTC
CDR3 protein: CASSYPGAEQFF

J gene: TRBJ2-2
clone size: once
V gene: TRBV19
D gene: NA
CDR3 DNA: TGTGCCAGTAGTTACCGGGACGAGGGAACCGGGGAGCTGTTTTTT
CDR3 protein: CASSYRDEGTGELFF

J gene: TRBJ1-1
clone size: NA
V gene: TRBV29-1
D gene: NA
CDR3 DNA: TGCAGCGTTCGAGTTAGCACTGAAGCTTTCTTT
CDR3 protein: CSVRVSTEAFF

J gene: TRBJ2-5
clone size: once
V gene: TRBV19
D gene: NA
CDR3 DNA: TGTGCCAGCGCCTGGACAGGGAGGGGAGTGGAGACCCAGTACTTC
CDR3 protein: CASAWTGRGVETQYF

J gene: TRBJ1-6
clone size: NA
V gene: TRBV5-8
D gene: NA
CDR3 DNA: TGTGCCAGCAACCTTGGAGGGTACTGGTCACCCCTCCACTTT
CDR3 protein: CASNLGGYWSPLHF

J gene: TRBJ2-4
clone size: NA
V gene: TRBV10-1
D gene: TRBD2
CDR3 DNA: TGCGCCAGCAGTGAGTCCTTAGCGGGTTCCGAAAACATTCAGTACTTC
CDR3 protein: CASSESLAGSENIQYF

J gene: TRBJ1-6
clone size: NA
V gene: TRBV7-2
D gene: NA
CDR3 DNA: TGTGCCAGCAGCCTGGACAGTAGCAATTCACCCCTCCACTTT
CDR3 protein: CASSLDSSNSPLHF

J gene: TRBJ2-7
clone size: NA
V gene: TRBV2
D gene: TRBD2
CDR3 DNA: TGTGCCAGCAGTGAATGGTTAGCGGGGGTCGCCTACGAGCAGTACTTC
CDR3 protein: CASSEWLAGVAYEQYF

J gene: TRBJ1-4
clone size: NA
V gene: TRBV6-5
D gene: NA
CDR3 DNA: TGTGCCAGCAGGAGAAGCGGGCTAAGGAATGAAAAACTGTTTTTT
CDR3 protein: CASRRSGLRNEKLFF

J gene: TRBJ1-5
clone size: NA
V gene: TRBV20-1
D gene: NA
CDR3 DNA: TGCAGTGCTAGAGAACGGGAGCCCCAGCATTTT
CDR3 protein: CSAREREPQHF

J gene: TRBJ2-7
clone size: NA
V gene: TRBV5-1
D gene: NA
CDR3 DNA: TGCGCCAGCAGCCCATACACTTCCTACGAGCAGTACTTC
CDR3 protein: CASSPYTSYEQYF

J gene: TRBJ1-5
clone size: NA
V gene: TRBV7-9
D gene: NA
CDR3 DNA: TGTGCCAGCAGCTTAGCGTCGGTGACCAATCAGCCCCAGCATTTT
CDR3 protein: CASSLASVTNQPQHF

J gene: TRBJ2-3
clone size: NA
V gene: TRBV7-6
D gene: NA
CDR3 DNA: TGTGCCAGCAGCTTAGCGCCCGACTTCACAGATACGCAGTATTTT
CDR3 protein: CASSLAPDFTDTQYF

J gene: TRBJ2-3
clone size: NA
V gene: TRBV4-1
D gene: NA
CDR3 DNA: TGCGCCAGCAGCCAATTTGAAGGGGGGTCCCCAGATACGCAGTATTTT
CDR3 protein: CASSQFEGGSPDTQYF

J gene: TRBJ2-1
clone size: NA
V gene: TRBV6-5
D gene: NA
CDR3 DNA: TGTGCCAGCAGTTCCCGGGACAAGCAGTTCTTC
CDR3 protein: CASSSRDKQFF

J gene: TRBJ2-3
clone size: NA
V gene: TRBV5-8
D gene: NA
CDR3 DNA: TGTGCCAGCAGCTTGGTTGGGCTAGTTCGTAATACGCAGTATTTT
CDR3 protein: CASSLVGLVRNTQYF

J gene: TRBJ1-2
clone size: NA
V gene: TRBV9
D gene: NA
CDR3 DNA: TGTGCCAGCAGCGTAGACAGTAACTATGGCTACACCTTC
CDR3 protein: CASSVDSNYGYTF

J gene: TRBJ2-7
clone size: NA
V gene: TRBV5-6
D gene: NA
CDR3 DNA: TGTGCCAGCAGCTTACAGGGCCATCGGGCCTACGAGCAGTACTTC
CDR3 protein: CASSLQGHRAYEQYF

J gene: TRBJ1-4
clone size: NA
V gene: TRBV6-2/TRBV6-3
D gene: NA
CDR3 DNA: TGTGCCAGCAGTTACTATACCCGAAATGAAAAACTGTTTTTT
CDR3 protein: CASSYYTRNEKLFF

J gene: TRBJ2-7
clone size: NA
V gene: TRBV13
D gene: NA
CDR3 DNA: TGTGCCAGCAGGACAGCCTACGAGCAGTACTTC
CDR3 protein: CASRTAYEQYF

J gene: TRBJ1-2
clone size: NA
V gene: TRBV12-3/TRBV12-4
D gene: NA
CDR3 DNA: TGTGCCAGCAGTGTAAGGGGAAACTATGGCTACACCTTC
CDR3 protein: CASSVRGNYGYTF

J gene: TRBJ2-3
clone size: NA
V gene: TRBV13
D gene: NA
CDR3 DNA: TGTGCCAGCAGCTTAGTAGCTGGCACAGATACGCAGTATTTT
CDR3 protein: CASSLVAGTDTQYF

J gene: TRBJ2-1
clone size: NA
V gene: TRBV3-1/TRBV3-2
D gene: TRBD2
CDR3 DNA: TGTGCCAGCAGCCCCGGGACTGGGGGGGATGAGCAGTTCTTC
CDR3 protein: CASSPGTGGDEQFF

J gene: TRBJ2-7
clone size: NA
V gene: TRBV30
D gene: NA
CDR3 DNA: TGTGCCTGGAGTGTCCAGGGTACCTACGAGCAGTACTTC
CDR3 protein: CAWSVQGTYEQYF

J gene: TRBJ2-7
clone size: NA
V gene: TRBV6-5
D gene: NA
CDR3 DNA: TGTGCCAGCAGCGCCGATACAGGGGGGGGGCCCGAGCAGTACTTC
CDR3 protein: CASSADTGGGPEQYF

J gene: TRBJ2-3
clone size: NA
V gene: TRBV6-4
D gene: TRBD1
CDR3 DNA: TGTGCCAGCAGTGTACAGGGGGGCACAGATACGCAGTATTTT
CDR3 protein: CASSVQGGTDTQYF

J gene: TRBJ2-1
clone size: NA
V gene: TRBV10-3
D gene: TRBD2
CDR3 DNA: TGTGCCATCAGTGTATTCCAGAAAGGGACTAGCGGGGGGCCCGAACAACTTCCCTACAATGAGCAGTTCTTC
CDR3 protein: CAISVFQKGTSGGPEQLPYNEQFF

J gene: TRBJ2-6
clone size: once
V gene: TRBV2
D gene: NA
CDR3 DNA: TGTGCCAGCAGTGACTTAGTATCTGGGGCCAACGTCCTGACTTTC
CDR3 protein: CASSDLVSGANVLTF

J gene: TRBJ1-2
clone size: NA
V gene: TRBV5-1
D gene: TRBD1
CDR3 DNA: TGCGCCAGCAGCTTGGGGGACAGGCTAGGCTATGGCTACACCTTC
CDR3 protein: CASSLGDRLGYGYTF

J gene: TRBJ1-1
clone size: NA
V gene: TRBV11-1
D gene: TRBD1
CDR3 DNA: TGTGCCAGCAGCAGCGGACAGGCCACTGAAGCTTTCTTT
CDR3 protein: CASSSGQATEAFF

J gene: TRBJ1-1
clone size: NA
V gene: TRBV5-1
D gene: NA
CDR3 DNA: TGCGCCAGCAGCTTTGACAGGAACACTGAAGCTTTCTTT
CDR3 protein: CASSFDRNTEAFF

J gene: TRBJ2-1
clone size: NA
V gene: TRBV10-3
D gene: TRBD2
CDR3 DNA: TGTGCCATTACCGATAGCGGGGGGGCCTATGAGCAGTTCTTC
CDR3 protein: CAITDSGGAYEQFF

J gene: TRBJ2-3
clone size: NA
V gene: TRBV2
D gene: NA
CDR3 DNA: TGTGCCAGCAGTGAAGGGCCCGCAGATACGCAGTATTTT
CDR3 protein: CASSEGPADTQYF

J gene: TRBJ2-5
clone size: NA
V gene: TRBV9
D gene: TRBD1
CDR3 DNA: TGTGCCAGCAGCGACCGGGACAGGGGGTCAGAGACCCAGTACTTC
CDR3 protein: CASSDRDRGSETQYF

J gene: TRBJ2-2
clone size: NA
V gene: TRBV27
D gene: TRBD2
CDR3 DNA: TGTGCCAGCAGCAAGCGCCGGCCGGGACTAGCGGGGGGTCCCAACACCGGGGAGCTGTTTTTT
CDR3 protein: CASSKRRPGLAGGPNTGELFF

J gene: TRBJ2-1
clone size: NA
V gene: TRBV5-4
D gene: NA
CDR3 DNA: TGTGCCAGCAGCTTGGCGGCAGGGACCTACAATGAGCAGTTCTTC
CDR3 protein: CASSLAAGTYNEQFF

J gene: TRBJ2-2
clone size: NA
V gene: TRBV6-4
D gene: NA
CDR3 DNA: TGTGCCAGCAGTGACTATGGGGGCGTCAAGGACACCGGGGAGCTGTTTTTT
CDR3 protein: CASSDYGGVKDTGELFF